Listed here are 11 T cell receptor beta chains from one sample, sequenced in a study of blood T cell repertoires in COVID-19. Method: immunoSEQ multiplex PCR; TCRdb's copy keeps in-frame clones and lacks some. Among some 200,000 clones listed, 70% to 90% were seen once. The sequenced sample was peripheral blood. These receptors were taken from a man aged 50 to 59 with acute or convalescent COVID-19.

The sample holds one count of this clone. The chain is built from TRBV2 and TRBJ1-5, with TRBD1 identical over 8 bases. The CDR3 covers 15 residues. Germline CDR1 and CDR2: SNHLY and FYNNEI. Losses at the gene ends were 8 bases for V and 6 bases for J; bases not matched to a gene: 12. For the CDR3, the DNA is TGTGCCAGCCTCGGGCAGGGGGCAGAGGGTCAGCCCCAGCATTTT. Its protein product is CASLGQGAEGQPQHF.

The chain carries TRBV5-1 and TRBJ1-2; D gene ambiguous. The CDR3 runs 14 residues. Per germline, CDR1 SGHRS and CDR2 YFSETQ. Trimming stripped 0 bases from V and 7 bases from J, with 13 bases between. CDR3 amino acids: CASSLVGGPGGYTF. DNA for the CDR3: TGCGCCAGCAGCTTGGTAGGAGGTCCAGGTGGCTACACCTTC.

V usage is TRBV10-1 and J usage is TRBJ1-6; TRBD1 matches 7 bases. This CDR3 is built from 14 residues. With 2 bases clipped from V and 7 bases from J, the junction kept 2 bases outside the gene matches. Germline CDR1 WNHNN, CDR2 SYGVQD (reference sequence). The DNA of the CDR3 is TGCGCCAGCAGTGAGACGGGACAGAATTCACCCCTCCACTTT. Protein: CASSETGQNSPLHF.

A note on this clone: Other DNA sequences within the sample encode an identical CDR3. The CDR3, as DNA: TGTGCCAGCTCTCCCCTAGACAGTCAGAACACTGAAGCTTTCTTT. Its translation is CASSPLDSQNTEAFF. The rearrangement links TRBV18 to TRBJ1-1; D is possibly TRBD1 (5 bases). The length of the CDR3 is 15 residues. Trimming stripped 6 bases from V and 1 base from J, with 15 bases between. CDR1 is KGHSH and CDR2 is LQKENI in the germline V gene. Combining the CDR3 with reference TRBV18 and TRBJ1-1 gives the whole variable domain NAGVMQNPRHLVRRRGQEARLRCSPMKGHSHVYWYRQLPEEGLKFMVYLQKENIIDESGMPKERFSAEFPKEGPSILRIQQVVRGDSAAYFCASSPLDSQNTEAFFGQGTRLTVV.

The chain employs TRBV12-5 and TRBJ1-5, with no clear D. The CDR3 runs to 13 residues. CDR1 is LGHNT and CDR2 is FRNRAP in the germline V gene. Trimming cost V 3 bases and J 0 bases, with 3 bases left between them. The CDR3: CASGFRSNQPQHF. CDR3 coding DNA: TGTGCTAGTGGTTTTCGTAGCAATCAGCCCCAGCATTTT.

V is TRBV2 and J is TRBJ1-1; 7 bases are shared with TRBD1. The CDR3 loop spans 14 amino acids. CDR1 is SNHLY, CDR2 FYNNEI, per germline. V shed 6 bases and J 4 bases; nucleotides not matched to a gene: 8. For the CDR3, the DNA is TGTGCCAGCAGAGCCGACAGGGTGAGCACTGAAGCTTTCTTT. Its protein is CASRADRVSTEAFF.

The CDR3 nucleotides read TGTGCCAGCACCTCCCGGGGGGCTGACTATGGCTACACCTTC. Translated: CASTSRGADYGYTF. The V and J genes are TRBV6-5 and TRBJ1-2; TRBD1 is a possible D gene (6 bases). The V gene lost 7 bases and the J gene lost 3 bases, with 15 bases spanning the gap. This CDR3 is 14 amino acids long. Germline assignment: CDR1 MNHEY and CDR2 SVGAGI.

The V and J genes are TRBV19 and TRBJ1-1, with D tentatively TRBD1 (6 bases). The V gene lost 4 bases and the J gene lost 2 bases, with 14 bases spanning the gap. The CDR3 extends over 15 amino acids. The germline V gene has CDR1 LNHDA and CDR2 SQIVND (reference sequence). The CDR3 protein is CASSTRGLGNTEAFF. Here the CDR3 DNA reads TGTGCCAGTAGTACCAGGGGTTTAGGTAACACTGAAGCTTTCTTT.

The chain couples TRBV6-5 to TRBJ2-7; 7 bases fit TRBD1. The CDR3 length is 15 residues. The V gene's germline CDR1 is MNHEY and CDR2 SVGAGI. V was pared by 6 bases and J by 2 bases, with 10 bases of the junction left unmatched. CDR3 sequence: CASSSGTDATYEQYF. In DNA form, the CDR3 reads TGTGCCAGCAGCTCCGGGACAGACGCAACCTACGAGCAGTACTTC.

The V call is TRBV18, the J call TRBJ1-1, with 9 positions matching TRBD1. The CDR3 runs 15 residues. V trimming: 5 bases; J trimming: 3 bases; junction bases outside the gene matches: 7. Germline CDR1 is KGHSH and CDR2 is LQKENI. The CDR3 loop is CASSTDRGIDTEAFF. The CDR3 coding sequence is TGTGCCAGCTCAACCGACAGGGGGATAGACACTGAAGCTTTCTTT.

The CDR3 DNA reads TGTGCCAGCAGTCAGGGGCCTACTAAAGGGACTGAAGCTTTCTTT. Translated: CASSQGPTKGTEAFF. The chain uses TRBV6-5 and TRBJ1-1; possible D gene TRBD1, 6 bases. Germline V gene sequence: CDR1 MNHEY, CDR2 SVGAGI. The CDR3 contains 15 residues. V was shortened by 5 bases and J by 5 bases, with 18 bases between the two germline ends.